This T cell receptor beta chain was sequenced in a study of CD8+ T cells in alopecia areata. Extracted from the samples, RNA was reverse transcribed into cDNA to serve as the sequencing template. Clones were read by immunoSEQ multiplex PCR, and TCRdb kept only the in-frame ones, dropping some. In the table there are roughly 20,000 clones, roughly two thirds of which are singletons. The CDR3 consists of 15 residues. Germline V gene sequence: CDR1 GTSNPN, CDR2 SVGIG (reference sequence). J gave up 4 bases and V 2 bases, and 9 bases lay outside the gene matches. Once sorted, CD4+ cells from four or five patients yielded CD25+CD127- cells.

This TCR was sampled from a human donor with alopecia areata. The sample consisted of CD4+ Tregs sorted from blood. The chain has TRBV30 and TRBJ2-3; 7 bases map to TRBD2. The CDR3 DNA reads TGTGCCTGGAGTCACTGGGGCGGGAGCGCAGATACGCAGTATTTT. Translating gives CAWSHWGGSADTQYF.